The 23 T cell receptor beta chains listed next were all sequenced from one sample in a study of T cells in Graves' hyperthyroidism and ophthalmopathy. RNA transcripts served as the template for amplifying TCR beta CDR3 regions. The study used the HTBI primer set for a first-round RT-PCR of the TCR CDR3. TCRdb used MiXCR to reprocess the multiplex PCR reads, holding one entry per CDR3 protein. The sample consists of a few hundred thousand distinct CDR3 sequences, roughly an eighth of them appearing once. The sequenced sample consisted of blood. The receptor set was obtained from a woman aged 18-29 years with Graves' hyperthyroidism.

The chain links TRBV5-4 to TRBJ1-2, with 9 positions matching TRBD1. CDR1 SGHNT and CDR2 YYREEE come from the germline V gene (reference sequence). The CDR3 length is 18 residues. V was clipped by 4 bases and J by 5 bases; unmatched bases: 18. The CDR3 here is CASSPQPTRDREGYGYTF. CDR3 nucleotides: TGTGCCAGCAGCCCGCAACCTACAAGGGACAGGGAGGGGTATGGCTACACCTTC.

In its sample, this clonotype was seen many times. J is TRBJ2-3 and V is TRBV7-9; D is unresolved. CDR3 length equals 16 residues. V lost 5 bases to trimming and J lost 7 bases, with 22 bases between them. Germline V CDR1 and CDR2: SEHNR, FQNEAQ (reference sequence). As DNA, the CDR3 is TGTGCCAGCAGCCCGCCTCTCAACCCCCAAGCGCATACGCAGTATTTT. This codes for CASSPPLNPQAHTQYF. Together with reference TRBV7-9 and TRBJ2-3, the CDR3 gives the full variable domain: DTGVSQNPRHKITKRGQNVTFRCDPISEHNRLYWYRQTLGQGPEFLTYFQNEAQLEKSRLLSDRFSAERPKGSFSTLEIQRTEQGDSAMYLCASSPPLNPQAHTQYFGPGTRLTVL.

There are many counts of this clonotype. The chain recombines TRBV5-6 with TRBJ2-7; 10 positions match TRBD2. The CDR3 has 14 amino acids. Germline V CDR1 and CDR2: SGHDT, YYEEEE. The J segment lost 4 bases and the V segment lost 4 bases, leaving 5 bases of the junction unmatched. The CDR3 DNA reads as TGTGCCAGCAGCGGACTAGCGGCCAGATACGAGCAGTACTTC. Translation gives CASSGLAARYEQYF.

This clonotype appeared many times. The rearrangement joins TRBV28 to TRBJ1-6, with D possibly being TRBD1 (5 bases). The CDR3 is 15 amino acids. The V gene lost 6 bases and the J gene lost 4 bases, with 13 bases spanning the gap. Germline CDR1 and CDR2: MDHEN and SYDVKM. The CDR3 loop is CASRAGTDYNSPLHF. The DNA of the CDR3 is TGTGCCAGCAGAGCTGGGACGGATTATAATTCACCCCTCCACTTT.

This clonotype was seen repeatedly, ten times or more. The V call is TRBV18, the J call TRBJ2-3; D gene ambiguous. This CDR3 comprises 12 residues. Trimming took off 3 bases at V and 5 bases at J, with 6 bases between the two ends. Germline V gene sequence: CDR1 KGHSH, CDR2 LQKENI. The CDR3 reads CASSPMQDTQYF. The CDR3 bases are TGTGCCAGCTCACCCATGCAAGATACGCAGTATTTT. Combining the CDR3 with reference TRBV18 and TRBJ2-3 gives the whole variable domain NAGVMQNPRHLVRRRGQEARLRCSPMKGHSHVYWYRQLPEEGLKFMVYLQKENIIDESGMPKERFSAEFPKEGPSILRIQQVVRGDSAAYFCASSPMQDTQYFGPGTRLTVL.

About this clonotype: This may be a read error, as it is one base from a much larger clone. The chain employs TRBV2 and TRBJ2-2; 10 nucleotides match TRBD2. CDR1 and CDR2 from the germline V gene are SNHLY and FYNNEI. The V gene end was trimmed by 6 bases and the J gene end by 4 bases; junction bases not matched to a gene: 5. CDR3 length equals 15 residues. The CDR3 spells CASSPRTSGTGELFF. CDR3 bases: TGTGCCAGCAGCCCCCGGACTAGCGGCACCGGGGAGCTGTTTTTT.

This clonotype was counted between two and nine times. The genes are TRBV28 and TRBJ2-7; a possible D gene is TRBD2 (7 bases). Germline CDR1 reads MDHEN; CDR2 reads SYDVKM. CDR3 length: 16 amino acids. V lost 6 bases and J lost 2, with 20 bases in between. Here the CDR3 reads CASRPQGGGGTYEQYF. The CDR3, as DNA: TGTGCCAGCAGACCCCAAGGGGGGGGCGGCACCTACGAGCAGTACTTC.

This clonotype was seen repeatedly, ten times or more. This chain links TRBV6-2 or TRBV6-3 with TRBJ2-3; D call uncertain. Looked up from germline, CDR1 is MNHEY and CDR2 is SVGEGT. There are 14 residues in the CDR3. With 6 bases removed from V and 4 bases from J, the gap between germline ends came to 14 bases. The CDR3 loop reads CASRGVREADTQYF. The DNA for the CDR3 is TGTGCCAGCAGGGGCGTGAGAGAGGCAGATACGCAGTATTTT.

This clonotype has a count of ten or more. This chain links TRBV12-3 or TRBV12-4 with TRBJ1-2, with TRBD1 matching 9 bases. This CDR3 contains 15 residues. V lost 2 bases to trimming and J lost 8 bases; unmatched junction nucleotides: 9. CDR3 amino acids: CASSLQTGGLEGYTF. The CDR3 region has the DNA TGTGCCAGCAGTTTACAAACAGGGGGCCTAGAAGGCTACACCTTC.

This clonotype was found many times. The CDR3 bases are TGTGCCAGCAGTTTAGGACGGACCTACGAGCAGTACTTC. It is translated as CASSLGRTYEQYF. This sequence joins TRBV27 and TRBJ2-7; the D is unclear. Germline V gives CDR1 MNHEY, CDR2 SMNVEV (reference sequence). V was shortened by 2 bases and J by 2 bases, with 7 bases between the two germline ends. The CDR3 covers 13 residues.

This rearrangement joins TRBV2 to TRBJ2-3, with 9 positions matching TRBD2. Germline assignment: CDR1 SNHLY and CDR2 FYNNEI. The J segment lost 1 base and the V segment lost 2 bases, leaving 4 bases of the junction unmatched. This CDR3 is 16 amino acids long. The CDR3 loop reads CASSESGRSRTDTQYF. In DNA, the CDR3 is TGTGCCAGCAGTGAAAGCGGGAGGTCTCGCACAGATACGCAGTATTTT.

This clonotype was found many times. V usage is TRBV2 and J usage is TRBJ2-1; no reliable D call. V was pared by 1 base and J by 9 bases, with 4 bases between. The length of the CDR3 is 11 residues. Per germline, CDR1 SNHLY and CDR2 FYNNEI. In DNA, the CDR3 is TGTGCCAGCAGTGAAGACGCTGAGCAGTTCTTC. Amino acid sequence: CASSEDAEQFF.

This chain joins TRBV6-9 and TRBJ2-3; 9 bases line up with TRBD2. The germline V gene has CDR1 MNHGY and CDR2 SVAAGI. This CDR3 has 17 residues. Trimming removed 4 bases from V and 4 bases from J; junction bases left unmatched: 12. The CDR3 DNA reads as TGTGCCAGCAGTTCCCATGGTGGGCGCGGGAGGGCAGATACGCAGTATTTT. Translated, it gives CASSSHGGRGRADTQYF.

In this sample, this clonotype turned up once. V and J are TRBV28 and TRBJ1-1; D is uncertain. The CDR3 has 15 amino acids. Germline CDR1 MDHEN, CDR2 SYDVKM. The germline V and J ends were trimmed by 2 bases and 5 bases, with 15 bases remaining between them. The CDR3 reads CASSLPTGWGTEAFF. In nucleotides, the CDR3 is TGTGCCAGCAGTTTACCGACGGGGTGGGGTACTGAAGCTTTCTTT.

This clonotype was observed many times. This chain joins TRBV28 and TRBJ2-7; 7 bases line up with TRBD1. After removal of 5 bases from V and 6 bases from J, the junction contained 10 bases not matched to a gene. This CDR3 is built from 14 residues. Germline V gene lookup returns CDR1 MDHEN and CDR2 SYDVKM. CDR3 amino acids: CASSLRGTSREQYF. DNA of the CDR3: TGTGCCAGCAGTCTCAGGGGGACCTCCCGCGAGCAGTACTTC.

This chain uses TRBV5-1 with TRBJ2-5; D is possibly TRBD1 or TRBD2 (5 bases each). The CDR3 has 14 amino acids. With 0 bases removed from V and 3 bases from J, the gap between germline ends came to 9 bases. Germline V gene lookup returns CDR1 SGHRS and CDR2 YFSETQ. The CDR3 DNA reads TGCGCCAGCAGCTTGGCCGGGGCAAAAGAGACCCAGTACTTC. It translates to CASSLAGAKETQYF.

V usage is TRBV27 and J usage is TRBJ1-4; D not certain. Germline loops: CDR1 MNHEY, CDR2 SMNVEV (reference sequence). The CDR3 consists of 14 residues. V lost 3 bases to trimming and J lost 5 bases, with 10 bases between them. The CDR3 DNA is TGTGCCAGCAGTTTTTCAGGCGTAAATGAAAAACTGTTTTTT. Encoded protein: CASSFSGVNEKLFF.

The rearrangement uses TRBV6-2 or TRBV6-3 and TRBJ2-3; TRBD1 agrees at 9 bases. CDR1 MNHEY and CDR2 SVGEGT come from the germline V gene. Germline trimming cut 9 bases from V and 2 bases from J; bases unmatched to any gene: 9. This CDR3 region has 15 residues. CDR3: CASTPGQGLTDTQYF. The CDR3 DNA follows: TGTGCCAGTACGCCGGGACAGGGACTCACAGATACGCAGTATTTT.

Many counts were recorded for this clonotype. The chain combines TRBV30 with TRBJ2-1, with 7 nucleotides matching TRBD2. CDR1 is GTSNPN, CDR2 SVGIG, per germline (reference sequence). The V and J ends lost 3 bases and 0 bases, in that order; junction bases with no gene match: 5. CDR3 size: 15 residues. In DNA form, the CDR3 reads TGTGCCTGGAGCCGAGCGGGAAGCTCCTACAATGAGCAGTTCTTC. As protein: CAWSRAGSSYNEQFF.

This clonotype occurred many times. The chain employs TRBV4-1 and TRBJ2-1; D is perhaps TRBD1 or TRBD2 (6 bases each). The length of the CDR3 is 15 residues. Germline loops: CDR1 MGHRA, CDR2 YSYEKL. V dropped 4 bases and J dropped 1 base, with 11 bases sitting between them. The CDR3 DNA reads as TGCGCCAGCAGCCCTAAGGGGGGATCCTACAATGAGCAGTTCTTC. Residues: CASSPKGGSYNEQFF.

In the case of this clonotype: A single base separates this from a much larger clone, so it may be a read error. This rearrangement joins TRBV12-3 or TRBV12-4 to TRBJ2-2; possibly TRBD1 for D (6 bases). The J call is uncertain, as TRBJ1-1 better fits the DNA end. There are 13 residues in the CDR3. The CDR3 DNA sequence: TGTGCCAGCAGATACAGGGTTCCCACTGGAGCTTTCTTT. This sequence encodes CASRYRVPTGAFF.

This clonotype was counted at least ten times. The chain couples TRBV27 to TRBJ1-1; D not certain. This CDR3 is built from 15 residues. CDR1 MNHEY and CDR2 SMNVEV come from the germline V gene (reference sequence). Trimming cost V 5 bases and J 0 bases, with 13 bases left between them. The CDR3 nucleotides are TGTGCCAGCAGTCGGCGAACGGGGATGAACACTGAAGCTTTCTTT. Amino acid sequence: CASSRRTGMNTEAFF.

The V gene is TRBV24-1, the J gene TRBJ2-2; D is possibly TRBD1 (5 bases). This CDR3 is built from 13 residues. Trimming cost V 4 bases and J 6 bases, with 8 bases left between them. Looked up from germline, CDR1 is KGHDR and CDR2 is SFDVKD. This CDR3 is CATSDQGSGELFF. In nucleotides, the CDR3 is TGTGCCACCAGTGACCAGGGATCCGGGGAGCTGTTTTTT.